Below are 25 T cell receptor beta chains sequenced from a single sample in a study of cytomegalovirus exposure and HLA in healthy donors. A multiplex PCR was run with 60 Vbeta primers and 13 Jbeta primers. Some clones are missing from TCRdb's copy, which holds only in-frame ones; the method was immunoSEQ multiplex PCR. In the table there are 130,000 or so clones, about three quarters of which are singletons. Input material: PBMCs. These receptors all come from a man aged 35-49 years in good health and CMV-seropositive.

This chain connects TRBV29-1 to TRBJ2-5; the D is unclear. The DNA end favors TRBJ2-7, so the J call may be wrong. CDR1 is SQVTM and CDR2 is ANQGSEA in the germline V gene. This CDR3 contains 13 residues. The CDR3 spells CSVVSFLSYEQYF. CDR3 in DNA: TGCAGCGTGGTCTCCTTCCTCTCCTACGAGCAGTACTTC.

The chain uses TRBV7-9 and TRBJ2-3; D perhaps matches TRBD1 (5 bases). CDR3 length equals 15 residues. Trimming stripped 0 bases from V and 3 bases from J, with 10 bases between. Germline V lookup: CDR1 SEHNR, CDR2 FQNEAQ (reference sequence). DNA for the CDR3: TGTGCCAGCAGCTTAGCGAGTTCAGGGACAGATACGCAGTATTTT. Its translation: CASSLASSGTDTQYF. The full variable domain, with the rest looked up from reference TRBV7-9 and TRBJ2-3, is DTGVSQNPRHKITKRGQNVTFRCDPISEHNRLYWYRQTLGQGPEFLTYFQNEAQLEKSRLLSDRFSAERPKGSFSTLEIQRTEQGDSAMYLCASSLASSGTDTQYFGPGTRLTVL.

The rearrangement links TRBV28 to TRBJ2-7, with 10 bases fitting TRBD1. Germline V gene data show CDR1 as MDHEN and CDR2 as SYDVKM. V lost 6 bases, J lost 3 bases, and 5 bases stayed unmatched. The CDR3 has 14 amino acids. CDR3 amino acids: CASSLTGGRYEQYF. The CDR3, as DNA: TGTGCCAGCAGCCTGACAGGGGGCCGCTACGAGCAGTACTTC.

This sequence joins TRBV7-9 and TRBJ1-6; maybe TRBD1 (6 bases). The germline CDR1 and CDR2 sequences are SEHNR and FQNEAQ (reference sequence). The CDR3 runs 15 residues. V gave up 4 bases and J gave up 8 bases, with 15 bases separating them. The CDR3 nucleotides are TGTGCCAGCAGCTCAACCAGGGGAAAATATTCACCCCTCCACTTT. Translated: CASSSTRGKYSPLHF.

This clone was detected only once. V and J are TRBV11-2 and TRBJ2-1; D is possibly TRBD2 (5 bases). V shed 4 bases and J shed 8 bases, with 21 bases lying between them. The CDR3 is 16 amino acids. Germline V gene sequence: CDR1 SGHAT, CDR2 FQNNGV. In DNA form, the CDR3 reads TGTGCCAGCAGCTCCTTTAGCGCGCCTCGGGTCTATGAGCAGTTCTTC. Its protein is CASSSFSAPRVYEQFF.

The CDR3 spells CASSLVARNTEAFF. The CDR3 coding sequence is TGCGCCAGCAGCCTGGTAGCCAGGAACACTGAAGCTTTCTTT. This chain uses TRBV5-1 with TRBJ1-1; D unclear. CDR3 length: 14 residues. Germline V gene data show CDR1 as SGHRS and CDR2 as YFSETQ. V lost 4 bases and J lost 1, with 11 bases in between. Full variable domain (rest looked up from reference TRBV5-1 and TRBJ1-1): KAGVTQTPRYLIKTRGQQVTLSCSPISGHRSVSWYQQTPGQGLQFLFEYFSETQRNKGNFPGRFSGRQFSNSRSEMNVSTLELGDSALYLCASSLVARNTEAFFGQGTRLTVV.

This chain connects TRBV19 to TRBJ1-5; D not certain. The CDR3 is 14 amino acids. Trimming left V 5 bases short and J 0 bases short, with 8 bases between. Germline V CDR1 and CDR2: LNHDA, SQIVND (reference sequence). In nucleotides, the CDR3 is TGTGCCAGTAGTGACACGCTTAGCAATCAGCCCCAGCATTTT. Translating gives CASSDTLSNQPQHF.

The CDR3 DNA reads as TGTGCCAGCAGTTTCCTAACCGGGACAGGGGCTTCTGAAGCTTTCTTT. Translated: CASSFLTGTGASEAFF. The chain has TRBV28 and TRBJ1-1, with TRBD1 identical over 10 bases. Germline lookup yields CDR1 MDHEN and CDR2 SYDVKM. The ends lost 3 bases at V and 6 bases at J; junction bases unmatched: 10. This CDR3 has 16 amino acids.

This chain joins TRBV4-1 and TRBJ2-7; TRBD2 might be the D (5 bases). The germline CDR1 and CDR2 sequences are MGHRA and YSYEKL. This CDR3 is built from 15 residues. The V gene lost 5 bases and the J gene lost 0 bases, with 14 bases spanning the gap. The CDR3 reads CASSVDRTGSYEQYF. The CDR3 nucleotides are TGCGCCAGCAGCGTAGACCGGACTGGCTCCTACGAGCAGTACTTC.

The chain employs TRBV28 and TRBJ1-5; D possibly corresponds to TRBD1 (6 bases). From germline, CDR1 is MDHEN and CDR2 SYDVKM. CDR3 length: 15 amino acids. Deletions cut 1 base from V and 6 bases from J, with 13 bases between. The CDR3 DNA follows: TGTGCCAGCAGTTTATTTTCAGGGGAATTTCAGCCCCAGCATTTT. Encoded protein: CASSLFSGEFQPQHF.

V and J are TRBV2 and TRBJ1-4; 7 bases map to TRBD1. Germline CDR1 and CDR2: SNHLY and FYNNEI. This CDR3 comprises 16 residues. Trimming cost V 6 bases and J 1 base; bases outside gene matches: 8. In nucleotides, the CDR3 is TGTGCCAGCAGCAAAGGGGGCGCGAGAACTAATGAAAAACTGTTTTTT. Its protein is CASSKGGARTNEKLFF.

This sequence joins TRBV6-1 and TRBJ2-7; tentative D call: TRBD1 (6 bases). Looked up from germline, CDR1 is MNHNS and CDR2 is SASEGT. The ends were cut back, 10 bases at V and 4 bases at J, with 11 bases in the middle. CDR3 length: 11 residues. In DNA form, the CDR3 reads TGTGCCATCACAGGGTTATACGAGCAGTACTTC. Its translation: CAITGLYEQYF.

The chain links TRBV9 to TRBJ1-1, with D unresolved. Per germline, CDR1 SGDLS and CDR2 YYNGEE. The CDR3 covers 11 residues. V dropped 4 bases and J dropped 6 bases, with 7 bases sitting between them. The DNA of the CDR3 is TGTGCCAGCAGCCGCGCGGCTGAAGCTTTCTTT. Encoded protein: CASSRAAEAFF.

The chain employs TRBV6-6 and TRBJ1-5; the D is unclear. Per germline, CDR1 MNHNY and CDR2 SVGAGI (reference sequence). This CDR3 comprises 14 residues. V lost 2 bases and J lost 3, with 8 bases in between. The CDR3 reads CASSYGLINQPQHF. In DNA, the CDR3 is TGTGCCAGCAGTTACGGGCTGATCAATCAGCCCCAGCATTTT.

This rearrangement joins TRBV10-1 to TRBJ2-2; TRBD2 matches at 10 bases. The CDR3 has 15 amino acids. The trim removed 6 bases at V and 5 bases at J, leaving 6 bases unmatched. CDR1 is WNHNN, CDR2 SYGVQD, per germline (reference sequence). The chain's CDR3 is CASSPSGRETGELFF. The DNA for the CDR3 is TGCGCCAGCAGCCCCAGCGGGAGGGAAACCGGGGAGCTGTTTTTT.

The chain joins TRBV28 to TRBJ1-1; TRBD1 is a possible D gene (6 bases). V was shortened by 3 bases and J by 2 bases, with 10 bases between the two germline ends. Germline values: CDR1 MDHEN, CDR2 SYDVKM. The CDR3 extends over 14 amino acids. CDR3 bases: TGTGCCAGCAGTTTTAGACAGGAAAACACTGAAGCTTTCTTT. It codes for CASSFRQENTEAFF.

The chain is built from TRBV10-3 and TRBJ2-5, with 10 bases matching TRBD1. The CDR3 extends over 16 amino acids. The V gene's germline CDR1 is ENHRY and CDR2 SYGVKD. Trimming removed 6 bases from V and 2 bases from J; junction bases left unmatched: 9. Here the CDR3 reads CAISGTGDGEQETQYF. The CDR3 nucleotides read TGTGCCATCAGCGGGACAGGGGATGGGGAACAAGAGACCCAGTACTTC.

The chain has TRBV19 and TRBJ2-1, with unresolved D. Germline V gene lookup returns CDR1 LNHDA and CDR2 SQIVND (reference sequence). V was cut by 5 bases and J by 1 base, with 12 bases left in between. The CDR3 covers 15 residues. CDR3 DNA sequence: TGTGCCAGTAGTTCCTCACAGTTTTCCTACAATGAGCAGTTCTTC. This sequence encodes CASSSSQFSYNEQFF.

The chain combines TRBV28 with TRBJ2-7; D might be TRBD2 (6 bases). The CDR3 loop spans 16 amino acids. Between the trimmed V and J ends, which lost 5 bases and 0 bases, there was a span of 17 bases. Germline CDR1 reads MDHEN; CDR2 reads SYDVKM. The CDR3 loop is CASSAPGTERSYEQYF. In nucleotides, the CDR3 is TGTGCCAGCAGTGCCCCCGGGACTGAACGCTCCTACGAGCAGTACTTC.

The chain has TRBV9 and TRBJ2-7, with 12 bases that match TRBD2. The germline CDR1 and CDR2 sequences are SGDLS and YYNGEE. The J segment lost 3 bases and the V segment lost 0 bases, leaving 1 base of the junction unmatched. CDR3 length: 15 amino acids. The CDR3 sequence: CASSVAGLAGYEQYF. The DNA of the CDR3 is TGTGCCAGCAGCGTAGCGGGACTAGCGGGCTACGAGCAGTACTTC.

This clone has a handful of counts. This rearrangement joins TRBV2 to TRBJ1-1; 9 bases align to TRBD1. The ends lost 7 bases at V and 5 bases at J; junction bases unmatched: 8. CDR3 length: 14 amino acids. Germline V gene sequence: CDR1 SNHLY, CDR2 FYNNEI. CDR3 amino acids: CASIPQGTGTEAFF. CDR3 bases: TGTGCCAGCATCCCACAGGGGACAGGGACTGAAGCTTTCTTT.

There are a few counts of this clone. CDR3 region: CASSTPSTSGSLVRTKNIQYF. The CDR3 DNA is TGTGCCAGTAGTACCCCCTCGACTAGCGGGAGTTTAGTCCGGACCAAAAACATTCAGTACTTC. The chain employs TRBV19 and TRBJ2-4; TRBD2 aligns across 12 bases. This CDR3 comprises 21 residues. Germline CDR1 and CDR2: LNHDA and SQIVND (reference sequence). Trimming cost V 4 bases and J 2 bases; bases outside gene matches: 18.

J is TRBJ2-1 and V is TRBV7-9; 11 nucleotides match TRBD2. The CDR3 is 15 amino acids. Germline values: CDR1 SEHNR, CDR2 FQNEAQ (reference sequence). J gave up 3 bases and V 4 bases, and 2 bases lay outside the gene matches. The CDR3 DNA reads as TGTGCCAGCAGCTCAACTAGCGGGAGCTACAATGAGCAGTTCTTC. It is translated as CASSSTSGSYNEQFF.

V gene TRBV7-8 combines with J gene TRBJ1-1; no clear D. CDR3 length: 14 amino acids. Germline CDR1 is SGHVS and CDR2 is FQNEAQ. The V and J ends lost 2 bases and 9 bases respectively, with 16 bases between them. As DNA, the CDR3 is TGTGCCAGCAGCTTAAAGAATAGGGAGGTACAAGCTTTCTTT. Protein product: CASSLKNREVQAFF.

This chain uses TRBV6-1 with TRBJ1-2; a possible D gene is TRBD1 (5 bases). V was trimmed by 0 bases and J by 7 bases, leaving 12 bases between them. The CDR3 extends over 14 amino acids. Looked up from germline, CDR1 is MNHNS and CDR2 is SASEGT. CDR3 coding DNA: TGTGCCAGCAGTGAAGCGCGGGCGGGGGGTGGCTACACCTTC. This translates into CASSEARAGGGYTF.